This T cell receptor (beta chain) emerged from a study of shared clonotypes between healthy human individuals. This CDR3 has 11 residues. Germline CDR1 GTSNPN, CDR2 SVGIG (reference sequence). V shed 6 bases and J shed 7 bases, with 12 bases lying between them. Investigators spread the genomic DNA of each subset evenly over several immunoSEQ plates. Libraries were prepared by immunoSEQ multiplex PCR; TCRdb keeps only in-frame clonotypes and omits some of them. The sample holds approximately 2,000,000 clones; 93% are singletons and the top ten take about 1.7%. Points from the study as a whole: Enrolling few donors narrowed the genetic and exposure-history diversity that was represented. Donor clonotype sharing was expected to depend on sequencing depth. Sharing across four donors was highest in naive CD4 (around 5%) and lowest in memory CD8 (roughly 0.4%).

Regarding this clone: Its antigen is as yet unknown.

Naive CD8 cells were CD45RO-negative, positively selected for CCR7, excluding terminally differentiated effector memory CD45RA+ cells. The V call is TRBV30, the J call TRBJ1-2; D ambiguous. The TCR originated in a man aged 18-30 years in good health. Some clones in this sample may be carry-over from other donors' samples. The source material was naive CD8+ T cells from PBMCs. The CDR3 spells CACTTGSGYTF. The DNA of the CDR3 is TGTGCCTGCACAACGGGATCTGGCTACACCTTC.